A selection of T cell receptor beta chains follows, all from one sample in a study of early T cells in non-severe SARS-CoV-2 infection. Each CDR3 protein gets one entry after TCRdb re-called the 5' RACE reads with MiXCR. This table has about 80,000 distinct CDR3 sequences, 5% appearing once. The input for sequencing was whole blood, taken at baseline. These receptors came from an adult who was a healthcare worker with PCR-confirmed SARS-CoV-2 infection or an uninfected control (not recorded which). The CDR3 runs from the conserved cysteine through the conserved F or W. The D gene is left open where the match is weak. Not every row has a clone size; where given, it reads once, few, many or a size class.

J gene: TRBJ1-1; D gene: .; clone size: few; V gene: TRBV6-5; CDR3 protein: CASSYGYAMNTEAFF; CDR3 DNA: TGTGCCAGCAGTTACGGGTATGCAATGAACACTGAAGCTTTCTTT
J gene: TRBJ1-1; D gene: TRBD1; clone size: many; V gene: TRBV12-5; CDR3 protein: CASGLAGTGFANTEAFF; CDR3 DNA: TGTGCTAGTGGTTTGGCCGGGACAGGCTTCGCGAACACTGAAGCTTTCTTT
J gene: TRBJ1-6; D gene: .; clone size: few; V gene: TRBV20-1; CDR3 protein: CSVGGRQGSYNSPLHF; CDR3 DNA: TGCAGTGTCGGGGGGCGGCAAGGGTCCTATAATTCACCCCTCCACTTT
J gene: TRBJ1-1; D gene: .; clone size: few; V gene: TRBV7-2; CDR3 protein: CASSSQVNTEAFF; CDR3 DNA: TGTGCCAGCAGCTCTCAGGTGAACACTGAAGCTTTCTTT
J gene: TRBJ1-2; D gene: .; clone size: .; V gene: TRBV20-1; CDR3 protein: CSARDQVRAGSYGYTF; CDR3 DNA: TGCAGTGCTAGAGATCAAGTCAGGGCAGGGTCCTATGGCTACACCTTC
J gene: TRBJ2-2; D gene: TRBD2; clone size: .; V gene: TRBV7-9; CDR3 protein: CASTTGGGGTGELFF; CDR3 DNA: TGTGCCAGCACCACCGGCGGCGGGGGCACCGGGGAGCTGTTTTTT
J gene: TRBJ1-1; D gene: .; clone size: many; V gene: TRBV20-1; CDR3 protein: CSARAGRLRPPTEAFF; CDR3 DNA: TGCAGTGCTAGAGCGGGACGTCTAAGACCCCCCACTGAAGCTTTCTTT
J gene: TRBJ2-3; D gene: .; clone size: .; V gene: TRBV7-6; CDR3 protein: CASSLLGVGTDTQYF; CDR3 DNA: TGTGCCAGCAGCTTATTAGGGGTCGGCACAGATACGCAGTATTTT
J gene: TRBJ2-7; D gene: .; clone size: few; V gene: TRBV12-2; CDR3 protein: CASRLAGTSGSPPYEQYF; CDR3 DNA: TGTGCAAGTCGCTTAGCTGGGACTAGCGGGAGTCCTCCCTACGAGCAGTACTTC
J gene: TRBJ1-5; D gene: .; clone size: many; V gene: TRBV7-2; CDR3 protein: CASGLRGNQPQHF; CDR3 DNA: TGTGCCAGCGGCCTGAGGGGCAATCAGCCCCAGCATTTT